Presented here are 7 T cell receptor beta chains from one specimen sequenced in a study of post-analysis software for immune sequencing data. Built from TCR beta cDNA, the libraries had unique molecular identifiers in them. TCRdb recomputed calls from the PCR reads with MiXCR, one row per CDR3 protein. The table lists 380,000 or so distinct CDR3 sequences, around 33% of them singletons, with around an eighth in the top ten. No antigen has been identified for these receptors. Study-wide findings and caveats: TRBV5-6, TRBV5-1 and TRBV20-1 were among five TRBV segments more frequent in patients than controls.

Sequenced: blood. The receptor set was obtained from a girl aged 10 to 17 with multiple sclerosis.

This clonotype was seen more than once but under ten times. Compared with germline, one end of the junction differs, possibly owing to a read error. The chain has TRBV5-1 and TRBJ1-4; a possible D gene is TRBD1 (6 bases). The CDR3 length is 15 residues. Germline assignment: CDR1 SGHRS and CDR2 YFSETQ. CDR3 in amino acids: CASSLDRAANEELFF. DNA for the CDR3: TGCGCCAGCAGCTTGGACAGGGCGGCTAATGAAGAACTGTTTTTT.

The genes are TRBV7-9 and TRBJ2-7, with D possibly matching TRBD2 (6 bases). In germline, CDR1 is SEHNR, CDR2 FQNEAQ (reference sequence). The CDR3 sequence is 14 residues long. Trimming stripped 5 bases from V and 2 bases from J, with 13 bases between. CDR3 sequence reads: CASSPHPSAYEQYF. The DNA for the CDR3 is TGTGCCAGCAGCCCACACCCTAGCGCCTACGAGCAGTACTTC.

The rearrangement joins TRBV5-1 to TRBJ2-5, with 7 bases aligning to TRBD2. Germline lookup yields CDR1 SGHRS and CDR2 YFSETQ. The V and J ends lost 0 bases and 2 bases, in that order; junction bases with no gene match: 7. The CDR3 sequence is 16 residues long. DNA for the CDR3: TGCGCCAGCAGCTTGGACGGAGCGGGGAAACAAGAGACCCAGTACTTC. Translation: CASSLDGAGKQETQYF.

The rearrangement joins TRBV4-1 to TRBJ2-1, with D tentatively TRBD2 (7 bases). V lost 4 bases to trimming and J lost 5 bases, with 15 bases between them. CDR3 length equals 15 residues. Germline CDR1 reads MGHRA; CDR2 reads YSYEKL. The CDR3 DNA reads as TGCGCCAGCAGCCCCGGGGGGCCAGACGACAATGAGCAGTTCTTC. It is translated as CASSPGGPDDNEQFF.

As DNA, the CDR3 is TGTGCCAGCAGAATGGGACAGGGAAACTACGAGCAGTACTTC. Its translation: CASRMGQGNYEQYF. The rearrangement joins TRBV6-5 to TRBJ2-7, with 9 bases lining up with TRBD1. The germline CDR1 and CDR2 sequences are MNHEY and SVGAGI. The CDR3 covers 14 residues. Trimming removed 6 bases from V and 3 bases from J; junction bases left unmatched: 6.

This clonotype was seen only a few times. This chain links TRBV7-9 with TRBJ2-3; 10 positions agree with TRBD2. The CDR3 runs to 15 residues. V was pared by 4 bases and J by 6 bases, with 7 bases of the junction left unmatched. CDR1 is SEHNR and CDR2 is FQNEAQ in the germline V gene (reference sequence). The CDR3 DNA sequence: TGTGCCAGCAGCTCTAGCGGGGGATTCTCTGATACGCAGTATTTT. Translating it yields CASSSSGGFSDTQYF.

This clonotype has just a few counts. This CDR3 is CASSQGLAATDTQYF. CDR3 DNA: TGTGCCAGCAGCCAAGGCCTAGCTGCCACAGATACGCAGTATTTT. The chain couples TRBV4-2 to TRBJ2-3; TRBD2 is a possible D gene (5 bases). Between the trimmed V and J ends, which lost 1 base and 2 bases, there was a span of 10 bases. Germline CDR1 and CDR2: LGHNA and YNFKEQ. The CDR3 consists of 15 residues.